The 3 T cell receptor beta chains given below trace back to one sample, sequenced in a study of blood T cell repertoires in COVID-19. The repertoire was sequenced with immunoSEQ multiplex PCR; TCRdb's copy has only in-frame clones and lacks some. Among tens of thousands of clones listed, about 86% were seen once. Sequences were obtained from peripheral blood. These TCRs come from a man older than 75 with active COVID-19.

CDR3 amino acids: CASSGSSGGSETQYF. The CDR3 nucleotides read TGTGCCAGCAGTGGCAGCTCGGGTGGCTCGGAGACCCAGTACTTC. This chain links TRBV11-2 with TRBJ2-5, with unresolved D. Per the germline V gene, CDR1 is SGHAT and CDR2 is FQNNGV. Trimming shortened V by 6 bases and J by 5 bases, and 19 bases separated the two germline ends. The CDR3 has 15 residues.

The V gene is TRBV7-2, the J gene TRBJ1-6, with D perhaps matching TRBD1 (6 bases). Per the germline V gene, CDR1 is SGHTA and CDR2 is FQGNSA. The germline V and J ends were trimmed by 1 base and 0 bases, with 13 bases remaining between them. The CDR3 is 18 residues long. The CDR3 DNA reads TGTGCCAGCAGCTTAGGTCGGATAGGGGGCTCCTATAATTCACCCCTCCACTTT. The encoded protein is CASSLGRIGGSYNSPLHF.

This clone was counted once. This CDR3 reads CASSRYPSETQYF. The DNA for the CDR3 is TGTGCCAGCTCCAGGTACCCGTCCGAGACCCAGTACTTC. The J gene is TRBJ2-5, the V gene TRBV6-5, with D unresolved. CDR1 MNHEY and CDR2 SVGAGI come from the germline V gene. The CDR3 consists of 13 residues. The V end lost 8 bases, the J end lost 5 bases, and 15 bases lay between the germline ends.